The source of this T cell receptor (beta chain) is a study of Ad26.COV2.S vaccination and SARS-CoV-2 variants. Turning to the study itself: Intramuscularly, Ad26.COV2.S was given either once or twice, 56 days apart. Study conclusions and caveats: Vaccine recipients showed a spike-specific TCR breadth that was higher than in placebo recipients. Following vaccination, spike-specific CD8+ and CD4+ T cell responses reportedly exhibited substantial breadth.

The data were produced by immunoSEQ multiplex PCR, yet TCRdb's version contains in-frame clones alone and is incomplete. Of about 460,000 clones listed, 80% to 90% were seen once; the top ten hold about 1.5%. Specified treatment: over 15 received Ad26.COV2.S at low or high dose, single or two shots; 5 received placebo; per-sample allocation not given. Samples came from day 63 after the first vaccine or placebo injection. Wuhan-strain spike was delivered by a replication-incompetent Ad26 vector. CDR3 length: 14 amino acids. Trimming left V 2 bases short and J 6 bases short, with 14 bases between. From germline, CDR1 is SNHLY and CDR2 FYNNEI. To note about this clone: Its target is not known.

The sequenced sample was peripheral blood, obtained in a trial of Ad26.COV2.S vaccine versus placebo. This chain uses TRBV2 with TRBJ2-7; TRBD2 might be the D (7 bases). The receptor's source is a person aged 18 to 59 who received the Ad26.COV2.S COVID-19 vaccine or a placebo. The CDR3 sequence: CASSEKGGYGEQYF. The DNA for the CDR3 is TGTGCCAGCAGTGAAAAGGGGGGGTATGGCGAGCAGTACTTC.